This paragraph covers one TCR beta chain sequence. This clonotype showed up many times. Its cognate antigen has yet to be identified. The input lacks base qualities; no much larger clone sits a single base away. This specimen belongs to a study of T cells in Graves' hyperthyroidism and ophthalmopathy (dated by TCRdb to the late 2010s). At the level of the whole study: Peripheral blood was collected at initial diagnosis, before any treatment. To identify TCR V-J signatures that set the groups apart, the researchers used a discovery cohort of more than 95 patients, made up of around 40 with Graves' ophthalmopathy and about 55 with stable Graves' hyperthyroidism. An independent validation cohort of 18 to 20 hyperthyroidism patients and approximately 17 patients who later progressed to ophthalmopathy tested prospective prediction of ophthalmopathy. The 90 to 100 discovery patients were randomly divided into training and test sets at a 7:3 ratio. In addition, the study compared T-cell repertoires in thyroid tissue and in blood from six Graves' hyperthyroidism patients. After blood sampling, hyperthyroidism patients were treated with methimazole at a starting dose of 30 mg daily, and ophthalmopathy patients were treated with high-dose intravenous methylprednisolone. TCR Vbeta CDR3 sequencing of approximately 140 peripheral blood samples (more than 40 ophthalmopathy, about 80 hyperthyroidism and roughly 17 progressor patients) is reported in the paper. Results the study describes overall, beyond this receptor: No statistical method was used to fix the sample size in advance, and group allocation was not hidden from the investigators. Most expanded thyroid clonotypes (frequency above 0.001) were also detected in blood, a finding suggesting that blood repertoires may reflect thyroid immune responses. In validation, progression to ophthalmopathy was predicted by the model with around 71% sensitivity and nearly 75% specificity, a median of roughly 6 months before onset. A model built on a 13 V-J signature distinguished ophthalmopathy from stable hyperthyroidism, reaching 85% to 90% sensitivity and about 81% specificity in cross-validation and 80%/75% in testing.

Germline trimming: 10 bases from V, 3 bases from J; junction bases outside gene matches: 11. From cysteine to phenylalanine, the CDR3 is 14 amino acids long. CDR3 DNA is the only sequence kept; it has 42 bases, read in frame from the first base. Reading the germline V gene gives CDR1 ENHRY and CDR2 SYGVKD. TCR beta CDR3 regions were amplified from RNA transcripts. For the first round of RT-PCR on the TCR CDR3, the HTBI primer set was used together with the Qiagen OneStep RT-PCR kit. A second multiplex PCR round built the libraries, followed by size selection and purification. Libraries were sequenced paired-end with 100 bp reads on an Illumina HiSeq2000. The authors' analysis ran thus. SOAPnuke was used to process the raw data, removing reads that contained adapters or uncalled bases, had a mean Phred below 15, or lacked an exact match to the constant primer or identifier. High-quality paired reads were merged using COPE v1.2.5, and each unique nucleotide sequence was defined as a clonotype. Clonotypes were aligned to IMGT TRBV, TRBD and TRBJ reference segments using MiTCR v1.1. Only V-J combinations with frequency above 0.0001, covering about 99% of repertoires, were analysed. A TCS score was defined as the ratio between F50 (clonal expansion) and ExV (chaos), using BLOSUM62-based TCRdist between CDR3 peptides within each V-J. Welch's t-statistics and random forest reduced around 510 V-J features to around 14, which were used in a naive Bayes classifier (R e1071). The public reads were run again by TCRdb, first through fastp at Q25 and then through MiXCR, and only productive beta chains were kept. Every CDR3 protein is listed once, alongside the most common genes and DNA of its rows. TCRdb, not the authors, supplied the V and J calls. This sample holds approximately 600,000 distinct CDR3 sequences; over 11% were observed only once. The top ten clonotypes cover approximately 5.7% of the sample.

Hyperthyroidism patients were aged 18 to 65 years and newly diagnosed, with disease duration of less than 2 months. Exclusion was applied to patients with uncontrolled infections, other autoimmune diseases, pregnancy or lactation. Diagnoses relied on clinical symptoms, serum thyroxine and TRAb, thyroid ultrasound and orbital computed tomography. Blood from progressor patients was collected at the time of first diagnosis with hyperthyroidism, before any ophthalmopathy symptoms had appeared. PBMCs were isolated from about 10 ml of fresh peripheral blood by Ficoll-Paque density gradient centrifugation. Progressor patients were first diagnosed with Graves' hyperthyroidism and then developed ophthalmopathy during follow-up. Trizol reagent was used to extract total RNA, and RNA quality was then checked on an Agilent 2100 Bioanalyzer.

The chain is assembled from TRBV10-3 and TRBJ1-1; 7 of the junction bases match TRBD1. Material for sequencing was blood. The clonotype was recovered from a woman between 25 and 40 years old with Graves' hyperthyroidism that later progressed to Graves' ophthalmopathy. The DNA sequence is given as TGTGCCACGGAGCAGGGGGTGGAGGACACTGAAGCTTTCTTT. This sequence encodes CATEQGVEDTEAFF.